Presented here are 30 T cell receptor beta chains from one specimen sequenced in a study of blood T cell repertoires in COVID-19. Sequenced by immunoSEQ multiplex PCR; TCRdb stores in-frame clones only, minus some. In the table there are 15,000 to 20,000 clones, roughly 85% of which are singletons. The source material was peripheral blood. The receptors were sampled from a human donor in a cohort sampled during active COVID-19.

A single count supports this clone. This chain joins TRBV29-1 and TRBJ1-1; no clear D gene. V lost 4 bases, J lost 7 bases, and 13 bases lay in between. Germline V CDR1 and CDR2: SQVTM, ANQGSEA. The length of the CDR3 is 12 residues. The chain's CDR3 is CSVVGIGVEAFF. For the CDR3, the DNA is TGCAGCGTTGTGGGCATCGGGGTTGAAGCTTTCTTT.

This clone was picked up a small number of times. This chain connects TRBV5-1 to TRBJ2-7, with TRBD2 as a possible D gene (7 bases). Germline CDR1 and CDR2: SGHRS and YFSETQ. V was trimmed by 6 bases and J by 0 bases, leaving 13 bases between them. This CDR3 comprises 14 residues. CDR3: CASKGGLSSYEQYF. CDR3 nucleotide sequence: TGCGCCAGCAAGGGGGGGCTGAGCTCCTACGAGCAGTACTTC. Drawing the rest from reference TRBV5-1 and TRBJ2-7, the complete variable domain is KAGVTQTPRYLIKTRGQQVTLSCSPISGHRSVSWYQQTPGQGLQFLFEYFSETQRNKGNFPGRFSGRQFSNSRSEMNVSTLELGDSALYLCASKGGLSSYEQYFGPGTRLTVT.

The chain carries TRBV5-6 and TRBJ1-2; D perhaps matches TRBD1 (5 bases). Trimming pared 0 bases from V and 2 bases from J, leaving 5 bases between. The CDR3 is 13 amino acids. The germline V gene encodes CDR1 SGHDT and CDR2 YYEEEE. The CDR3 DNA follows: TGTGCCAGCAGCTTGGACAGGAACTATGGCTACACCTTC. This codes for CASSLDRNYGYTF.

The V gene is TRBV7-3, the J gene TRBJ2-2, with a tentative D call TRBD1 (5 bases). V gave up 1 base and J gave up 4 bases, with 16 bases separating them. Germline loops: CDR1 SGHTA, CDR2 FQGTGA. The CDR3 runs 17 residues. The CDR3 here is CASSLRPPRQGTGELFF. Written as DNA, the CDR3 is TGTGCCAGCAGCTTAAGGCCGCCTCGGCAGGGCACCGGGGAGCTGTTTTTT.

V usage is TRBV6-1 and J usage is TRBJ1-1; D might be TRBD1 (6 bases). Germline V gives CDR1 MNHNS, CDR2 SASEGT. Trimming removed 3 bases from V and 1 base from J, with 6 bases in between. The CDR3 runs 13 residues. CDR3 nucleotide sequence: TGTGCCAGCAGTGACAGGGGGAACACTGAAGCTTTCTTT. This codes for CASSDRGNTEAFF.

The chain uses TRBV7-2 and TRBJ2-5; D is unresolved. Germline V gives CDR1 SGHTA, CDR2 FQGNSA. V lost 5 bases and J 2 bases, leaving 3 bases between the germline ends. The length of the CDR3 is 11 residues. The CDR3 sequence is CASSEQETQYF. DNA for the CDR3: TGTGCCAGCAGCGAGCAAGAGACCCAGTACTTC.

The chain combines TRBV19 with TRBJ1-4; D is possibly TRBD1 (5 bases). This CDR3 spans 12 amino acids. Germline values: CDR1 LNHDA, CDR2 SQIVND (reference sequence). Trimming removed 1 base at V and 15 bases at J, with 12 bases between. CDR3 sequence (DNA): TGTGCCAGTAGTATAGTTCAGGGTCGGGTGTTTTTT. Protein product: CASSIVQGRVFF.

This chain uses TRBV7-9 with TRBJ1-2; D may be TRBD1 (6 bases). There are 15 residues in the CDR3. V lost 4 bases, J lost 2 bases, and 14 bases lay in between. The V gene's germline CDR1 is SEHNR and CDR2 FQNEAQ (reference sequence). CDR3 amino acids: CASSSLPGQNYGYTF. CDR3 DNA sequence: TGTGCCAGCAGCTCCCTCCCCGGACAGAACTATGGCTACACCTTC.

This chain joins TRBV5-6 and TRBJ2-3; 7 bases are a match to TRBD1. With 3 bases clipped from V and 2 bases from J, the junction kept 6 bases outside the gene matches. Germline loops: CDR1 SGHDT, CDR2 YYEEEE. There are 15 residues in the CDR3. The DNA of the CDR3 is TGTGCCAGCAGCTCAACAGGGGATGACACAGATACGCAGTATTTT. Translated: CASSSTGDDTDTQYF.

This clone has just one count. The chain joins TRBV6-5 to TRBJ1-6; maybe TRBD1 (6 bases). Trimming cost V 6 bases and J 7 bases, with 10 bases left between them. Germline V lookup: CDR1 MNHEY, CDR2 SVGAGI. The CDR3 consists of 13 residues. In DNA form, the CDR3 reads TGTGCCAGCAGAAACACAGGGAATTCACCCCTCCACTTT. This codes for CASRNTGNSPLHF.

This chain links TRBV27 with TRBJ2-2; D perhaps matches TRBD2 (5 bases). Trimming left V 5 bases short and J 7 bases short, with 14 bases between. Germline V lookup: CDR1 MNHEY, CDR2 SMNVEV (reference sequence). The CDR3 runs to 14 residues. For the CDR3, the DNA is TGTGCCAGCAGTACCTGGACTGGGGACGGGGAGCTGTTTTTT. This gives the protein CASSTWTGDGELFF.

The CDR3 region has the DNA TGTGCCAGCAGTTACCCTAGCGGCCATTACAATGAGCAGTTCTTC. Translating it yields CASSYPSGHYNEQFF. The chain employs TRBV6-2 or TRBV6-3 and TRBJ2-1; 7 bases align to TRBD2. Germline assignment: CDR1 MNHEY and CDR2 SVGEGT. With 2 bases clipped from V and 4 bases from J, the junction kept 5 bases outside the gene matches. The CDR3 is made up of 15 amino acids.

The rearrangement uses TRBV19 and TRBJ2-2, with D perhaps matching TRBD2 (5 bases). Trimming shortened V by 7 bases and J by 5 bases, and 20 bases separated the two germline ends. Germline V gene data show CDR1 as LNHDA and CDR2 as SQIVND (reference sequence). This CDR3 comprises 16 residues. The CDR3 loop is CASTPAVLERTGELFF. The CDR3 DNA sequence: TGTGCCAGTACCCCAGCGGTCCTAGAGAGAACCGGGGAGCTGTTTTTT.

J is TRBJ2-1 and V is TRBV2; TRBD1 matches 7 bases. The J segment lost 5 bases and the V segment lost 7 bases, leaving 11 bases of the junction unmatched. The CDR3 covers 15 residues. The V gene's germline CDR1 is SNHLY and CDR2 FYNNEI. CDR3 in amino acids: CASNRQGPNDNEQFF. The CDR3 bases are TGTGCCAGCAACCGACAGGGCCCTAATGACAATGAGCAGTTCTTC.

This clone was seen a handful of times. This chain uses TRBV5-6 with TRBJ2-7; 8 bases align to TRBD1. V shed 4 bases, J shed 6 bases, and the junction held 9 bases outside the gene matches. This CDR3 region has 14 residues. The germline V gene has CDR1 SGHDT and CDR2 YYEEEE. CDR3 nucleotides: TGTGCCAGCAGCCCTGGACAGGGCAGGCTCGAGCAGTACTTC. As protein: CASSPGQGRLEQYF.

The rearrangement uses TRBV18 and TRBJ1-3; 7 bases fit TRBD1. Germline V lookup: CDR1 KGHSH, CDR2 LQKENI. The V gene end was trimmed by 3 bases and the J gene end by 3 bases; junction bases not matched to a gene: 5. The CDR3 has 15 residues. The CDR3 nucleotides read TGTGCCAGCTCACCTTCTACAGGGGTTGGAAACACCATATATTTT. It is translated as CASSPSTGVGNTIYF.

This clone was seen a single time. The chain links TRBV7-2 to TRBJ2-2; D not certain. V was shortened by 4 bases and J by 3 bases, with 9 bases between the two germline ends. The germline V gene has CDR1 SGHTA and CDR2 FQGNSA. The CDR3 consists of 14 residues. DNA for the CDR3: TGTGCCAGCAGCTCCGCGCGGCACACCGGGGAGCTGTTTTTT. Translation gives CASSSARHTGELFF.

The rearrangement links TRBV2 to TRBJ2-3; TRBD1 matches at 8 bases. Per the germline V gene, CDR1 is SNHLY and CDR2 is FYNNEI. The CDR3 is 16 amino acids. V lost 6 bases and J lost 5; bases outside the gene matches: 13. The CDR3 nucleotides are TGTGCCAGCAGAACCGGGACAGGAAAAGGGCGAGATACGCAGTATTTT. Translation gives CASRTGTGKGRDTQYF.

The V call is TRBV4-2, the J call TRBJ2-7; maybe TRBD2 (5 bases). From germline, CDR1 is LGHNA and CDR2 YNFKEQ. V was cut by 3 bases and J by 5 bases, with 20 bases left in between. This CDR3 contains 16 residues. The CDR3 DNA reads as TGTGCCAGCAGCCAGCTCCTTAGGGAGACACAAAACGAGCAGTACTTC. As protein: CASSQLLRETQNEQYF.

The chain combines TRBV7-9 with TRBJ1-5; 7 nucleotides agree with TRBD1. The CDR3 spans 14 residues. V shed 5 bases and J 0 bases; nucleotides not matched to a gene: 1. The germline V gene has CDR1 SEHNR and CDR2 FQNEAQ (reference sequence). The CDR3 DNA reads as TGTGCCAGCAGCCAGGGGGGTAGCAATCAGCCCCAGCATTTT. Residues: CASSQGGSNQPQHF.

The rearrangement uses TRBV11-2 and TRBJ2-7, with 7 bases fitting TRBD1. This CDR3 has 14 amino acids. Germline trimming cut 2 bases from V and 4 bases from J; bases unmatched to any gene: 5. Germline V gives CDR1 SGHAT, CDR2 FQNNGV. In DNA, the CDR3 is TGTGCCAGCAGCTTAATGGCAGGGGGATACGAGCAGTACTTC. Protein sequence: CASSLMAGGYEQYF.

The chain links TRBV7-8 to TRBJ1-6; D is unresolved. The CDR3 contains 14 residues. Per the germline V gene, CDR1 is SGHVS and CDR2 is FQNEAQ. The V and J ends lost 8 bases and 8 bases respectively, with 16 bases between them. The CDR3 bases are TGTGCCAGCTGGGCGCCGGGGAAGGATTCACCCCTCCACTTT. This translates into CASWAPGKDSPLHF.

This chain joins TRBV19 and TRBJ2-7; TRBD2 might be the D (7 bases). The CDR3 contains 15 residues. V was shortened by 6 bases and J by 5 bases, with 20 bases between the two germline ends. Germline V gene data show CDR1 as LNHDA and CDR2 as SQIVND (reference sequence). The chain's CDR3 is CASRRGAGARDEQYF. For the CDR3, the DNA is TGTGCCAGTAGACGCGGTGCGGGGGCTCGCGACGAGCAGTACTTC.

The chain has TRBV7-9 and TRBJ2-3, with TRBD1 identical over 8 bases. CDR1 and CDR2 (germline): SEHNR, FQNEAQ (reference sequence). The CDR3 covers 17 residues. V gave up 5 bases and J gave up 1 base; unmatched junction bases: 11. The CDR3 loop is CASSKKGTGARTDTQYF. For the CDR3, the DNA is TGTGCCAGCAGCAAAAAGGGGACAGGTGCCCGCACAGATACGCAGTATTTT.

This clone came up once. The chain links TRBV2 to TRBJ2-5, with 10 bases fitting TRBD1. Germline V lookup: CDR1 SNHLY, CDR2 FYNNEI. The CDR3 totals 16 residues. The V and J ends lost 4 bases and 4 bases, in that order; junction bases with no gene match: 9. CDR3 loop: CASSGQGARKRETQYF. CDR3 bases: TGTGCCAGCAGTGGACAGGGGGCGCGGAAACGAGAGACCCAGTACTTC.

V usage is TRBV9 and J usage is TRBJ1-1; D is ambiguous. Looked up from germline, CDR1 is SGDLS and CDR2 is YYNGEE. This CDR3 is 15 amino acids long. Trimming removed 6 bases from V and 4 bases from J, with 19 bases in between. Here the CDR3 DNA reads TGTGCCAGCAATCGTGGTGCGCAGGATGGCACTGAAGCTTTCTTT. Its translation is CASNRGAQDGTEAFF.

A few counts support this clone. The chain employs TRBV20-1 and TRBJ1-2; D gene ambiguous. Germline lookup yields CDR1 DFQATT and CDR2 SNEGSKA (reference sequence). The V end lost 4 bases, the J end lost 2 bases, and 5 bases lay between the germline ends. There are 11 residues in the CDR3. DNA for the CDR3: TGCAGTGCTAACTCAAACTATGGCTACACCTTC. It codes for CSANSNYGYTF.

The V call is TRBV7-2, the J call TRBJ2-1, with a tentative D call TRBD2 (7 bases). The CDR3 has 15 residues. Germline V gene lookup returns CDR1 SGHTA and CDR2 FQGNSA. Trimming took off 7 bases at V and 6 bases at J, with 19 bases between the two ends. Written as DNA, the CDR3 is TGTGCCAGCACACTTAAGGGGGGGGGCCTCAATGAGCAGTTCTTC. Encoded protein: CASTLKGGGLNEQFF. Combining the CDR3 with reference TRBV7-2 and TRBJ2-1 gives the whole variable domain GAGVSQSPSNKVTEKGKDVELRCDPISGHTALYWYRQSLGQGLEFLIYFQGNSAPDKSGLPSDRFSAERTGGSVSTLTIQRTQQEDSAVYLCASTLKGGGLNEQFFGPGTRLTVL.

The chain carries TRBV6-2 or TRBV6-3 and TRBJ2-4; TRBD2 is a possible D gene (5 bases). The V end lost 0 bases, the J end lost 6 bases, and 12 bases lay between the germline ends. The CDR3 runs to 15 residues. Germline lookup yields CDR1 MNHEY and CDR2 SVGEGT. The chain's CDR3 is CASSYSAGSINIQYF. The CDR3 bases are TGTGCCAGCAGTTACTCGGCGGGCTCTATAAACATTCAGTACTTC.

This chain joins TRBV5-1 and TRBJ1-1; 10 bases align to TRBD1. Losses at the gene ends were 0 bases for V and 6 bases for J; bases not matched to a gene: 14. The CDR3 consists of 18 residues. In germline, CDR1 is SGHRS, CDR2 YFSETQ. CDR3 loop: CASSLGPSGTGAKPEAFF. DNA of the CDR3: TGCGCCAGCAGCTTGGGGCCCTCTGGGACAGGGGCGAAGCCTGAAGCTTTCTTT.